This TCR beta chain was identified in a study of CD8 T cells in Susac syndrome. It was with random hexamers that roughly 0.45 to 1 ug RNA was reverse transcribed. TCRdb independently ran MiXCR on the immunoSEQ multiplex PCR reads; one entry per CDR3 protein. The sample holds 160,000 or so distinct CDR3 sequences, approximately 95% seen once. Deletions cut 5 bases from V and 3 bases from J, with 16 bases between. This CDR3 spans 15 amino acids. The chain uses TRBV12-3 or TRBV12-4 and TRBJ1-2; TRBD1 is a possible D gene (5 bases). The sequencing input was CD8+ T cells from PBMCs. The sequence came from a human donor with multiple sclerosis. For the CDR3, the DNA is TGTGCCAGCAGTCAGACAGATCGGCTCGACTATGGCTACACCTTC. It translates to CASSQTDRLDYGYTF.